This entry is about one TCR beta chain. The data belong to a study of CXCR3-negative and CXCR3-positive naive CD8 T cells. This CDR3 comprises 17 residues. Germline V gene sequence: CDR1 MDHEN, CDR2 SYDVKM. The libraries of TRB cDNA were constructed through 5' RACE using UMI labels. TCRdb re-analyzed the 5' RACE reads; it lists each CDR3 protein once, without DNA. Found here are 100,000 to 150,000 distinct CDR3 sequences; the top ten clones hold 0.29%. This receptor was obtained from a human donor in good health. Some clones in this sample may be carry-over from other donors' samples. The chain uses TRBV28 and TRBJ2-5; the D call from TCRdb, TRBD1, cannot be confirmed without DNA. The sequencing input was naive CXCR3- CD8+ T cells from blood. The subset here: CD45RO-CCR7+CD27+CD95- naive CD8+ T cells lacking CXCR3 (TNR3-). The CDR3 is CASSRPDVEDFQETQYF.